A selection of T cell receptor beta chains follows, all from one sample in a study of memory CD4+ T cells and cytomegalovirus serostatus. Sequenced by immunoSEQ multiplex PCR; TCRdb stores in-frame clones only, minus some. This table has over 40,000 clones, approximately 74% appearing once. The sequencing input was memory CD4+ T cells from blood. Every receptor here comes from an adult in good health and CMV-seropositive. The CDR3 runs from the conserved cysteine through the conserved F or W. D genes are given only for firm matches. Clone size is not always given. Where it is, it says once, few, many or a class for expanded clones.

D gene | J gene | clone size | V gene | CDR3 protein | CDR3 DNA
. | TRBJ2-7 | . | TRBV7-2 | CASSRGGGSYEQYF | TGTGCCAGCAGCCGAGGTGGGGGCTCCTACGAGCAGTACTTC
TRBD1 | TRBJ1-4 | . | TRBV4-2 | CASSQGGRTGDEKLFF | TGTGCCAGCAGCCAAGGCGGACGGACAGGGGACGAAAAACTGTTTTTT
TRBD1 | TRBJ1-4 | . | TRBV28 | CASIGTGSNEKLFF | TGTGCCAGCATCGGGACAGGCTCTAATGAAAAACTGTTTTTT
. | TRBJ1-4 | . | TRBV5-8 | CASSLGSDVNEKLFF | TGTGCCAGCAGCTTGGGGTCAGACGTTAATGAAAAACTGTTTTTT
TRBD1 | TRBJ2-2 | . | TRBV5-1 | CASSLAGGQGSGELFF | TGCGCCAGCAGCTTGGCCGGGGGACAGGGTTCCGGGGAGCTGTTTTTT
TRBD1 | TRBJ1-1 | . | TRBV7-2 | CARSPPTGGWGNTEAFF | TGTGCCCGCAGCCCTCCGACAGGGGGATGGGGGAACACTGAAGCTTTCTTT
TRBD2 | TRBJ2-1 | few | TRBV10-3 | CAIGRAGGNEQFF | TGTGCCATTGGTAGGGCGGGGGGCAATGAGCAGTTCTTC
. | TRBJ2-3 | . | TRBV5-6 | CASSLVPDTQYF | TGTGCCAGCAGCTTGGTTCCAGATACGCAGTATTTT
. | TRBJ1-5 | . | TRBV2 | CASSVLYNQPQHF | TGTGCCAGCAGTGTTTTGTATAATCAGCCCCAGCATTTT
TRBD1 | TRBJ2-5 | medium-sized | TRBV19 | CASGQGREETQYF | TGTGCCAGCGGACAGGGGAGGGAAGAGACCCAGTACTTC
. | TRBJ1-4 | . | TRBV7-9 | CASSVEGGHNEKLFF | TGTGCCAGCAGCGTCGAGGGGGGTCATAATGAAAAACTGTTTTTT
. | TRBJ1-5 | . | TRBV6-5 | CASSLNSRQPQHF | TGTGCCAGCAGCCTAAACTCACGCCAGCCCCAGCATTTT
TRBD1 | TRBJ1-1 | medium-sized | TRBV5-6 | CASSSGVWTGSTFF | TGTGCCAGCAGCTCCGGAGTTTGGACAGGATCCACTTTCTTT
. | TRBJ2-1 | . | TRBV18 | CASSPLRSISSYNEQFF | TGTGCCAGCTCACCCCTCCGATCCATTAGCTCCTACAATGAGCAGTTCTTC
. | TRBJ2-7 | . | TRBV4-3 | CASSQEPWGRGSYEQYF | TGCGCCAGCAGCCAAGAGCCATGGGGCAGGGGCTCCTACGAGCAGTACTTC
TRBD1 | TRBJ2-3 | . | TRBV2 | CASSALRGPDTQYF | TGTGCCAGCAGTGCGCTCAGGGGGCCAGATACGCAGTATTTT
. | TRBJ1-2 | . | TRBV2 | CASSEERISGYTF | TGTGCCAGCAGTGAAGAGCGTATCTCCGGCTACACCTTC